This is a list of T cell receptor beta chains from one sample in a study of CD8 T cells in ankylosing spondylitis. TCRdb used MiXCR to reprocess the 5' RACE reads, holding one entry per CDR3 protein. The table includes fewer than 400,000 distinct CDR3 sequences, roughly 14% detected once. The sample comprised blood, either unsorted or a sorted T cell fraction (not recorded which). All receptors come from a male donor with ankylosing spondylitis or in good health (not recorded which). The CDR3 runs from the conserved cysteine through the conserved F or W. Only some rows state a clone size, as once, few, many or a class for expanded clones.

V,size,J,length,CDR3
TRBV4-1,many,TRBJ1-2,14,CASSQEINLYGYTF
TRBV7-9,many,TRBJ2-7,14,CASSLGTGSYEQYF
TRBV5-1,few,TRBJ2-5,20,CASSRHPLDSEGTIQETQYF
TRBV29-1,few,TRBJ1-1,14,CSVVRPGTNTEAFF
TRBV20-1,few,TRBJ2-7,12,CSAGTHPYEQYF
TRBV3-1,NA,TRBJ2-7,14,CASSHRGSSYEQYF
TRBV7-9,few,TRBJ2-3,13,CASSLERGYPKYF
TRBV12-3/TRBV12-4,many,TRBJ1-1,14,CASSLGQGKTEAFF
TRBV4-1,NA,TRBJ2-2,14,CASSRPGGPGELFF
TRBV5-1,few,TRBJ2-5,14,CASSHGTPQETQYF
TRBV5-1,few,TRBJ2-3,17,CASSLEHNLYGTDTQYF
TRBV15,NA,TRBJ2-1,16,CATSLSLLTAYNEQFF
TRBV20-1,few,TRBJ2-1,15,CSASKPAGVLHEQFF
TRBV20-1,few,TRBJ2-5,15,CSAPSPASGQETQYF
TRBV27,NA,TRBJ2-4,15,CASSPWGQGENIQYF
TRBV5-6,NA,TRBJ1-2,14,CASSTPPDSLSYTF
TRBV20-1,NA,TRBJ2-3,16,CSARDFERGSTDTQYF
TRBV7-2,few,TRBJ1-3,14,CASSLGRIGNTIYF
TRBV3-1,NA,TRBJ2-7,13,CASSQSPNYEQYF
TRBV12-3/TRBV12-4,few,TRBJ2-3,14,CASRMGGSTDTQYF
TRBV27,NA,TRBJ2-1,15,CASRADSLTYNEQFF
TRBV6-5,NA,TRBJ2-7,15,CASSYRLAGTYEQYF
TRBV18,many,TRBJ2-3,16,CASSPQLAGSTDTQYF
TRBV6-6,many,TRBJ2-1,12,CASSLSGVGQFF
TRBV10-3,few,TRBJ2-5,14,CAVKSSGDQETQYF
TRBV3-1,NA,TRBJ2-7,15,CASSSGTGGSGEQYF
TRBV27,few,TRBJ1-1,12,CASSSYDGAAFF